This passage covers 21 T cell receptor beta chains from one sample sequenced in a study of HIV-infected patients and healthy controls (dated by TCRdb to the mid-2010s). Whole blood was used without cell fractionation, so the repertoire reflected all unsorted peripheral T cells. Library preparation employed 5' RACE. These reads were obtained on an Illumina MiSeq. Using SuperScript III with primers targeting the alpha and beta constant regions, around 530 ng of RNA was reverse transcribed. Separate alpha and beta chain libraries were made by chain-specific third strand synthesis with multiplexing indices. TCRdb took the public reads, trimmed them with fastp at Q25, ran MiXCR for clone calling and kept in-frame beta chains. Each entry merges the rows of one CDR3 protein and shows their most common DNA and genes. The table for this sample lists 20,000 to 30,000 distinct CDR3 sequences; under 9% of them were counted only once. The top ten clones comprise roughly 4.3% of the sample.

Sequenced input: blood. The receptor source for this set is an adult in good health.

This clonotype was recorded many times. The rearrangement joins TRBV11-2 to TRBJ1-2; TRBD1 agrees at 8 bases. V trimming: 3 bases; J trimming: 6 bases; junction bases outside the gene matches: 9. CDR1 is SGHAT and CDR2 is FQNNGV in the germline V gene. This CDR3 is 15 amino acids long. The CDR3 region has the DNA TGTGCCAGCAGCTTCGACAGGGGAAAGCGGAATGGCTACACCTTC. It yields the protein CASSFDRGKRNGYTF.

This clonotype came up many times. V gene TRBV5-6 combines with J gene TRBJ1-5, with 7 positions matching TRBD1. Germline V gives CDR1 SGHDT, CDR2 YYEEEE. Germline trimming cut 4 bases from V and 5 bases from J; bases unmatched to any gene: 6. The CDR3 sequence is 14 residues long. The CDR3 DNA reads TGTGCCAGCAGCACAGGGGTCGGTTATCAGCCCCAGCATTTT. This gives the protein CASSTGVGYQPQHF.

Many counts were recorded for this clonotype. The chain combines TRBV13 with TRBJ2-3; no clear D. V gave up 1 base and J gave up 3 bases, with 11 bases separating them. The germline gives CDR1 PRHDT, CDR2 FYEKMQ (reference sequence). CDR3 length: 15 residues. CDR3 residues: CASSLAGSRTDTQYF. Written as DNA, the CDR3 is TGTGCCAGCAGCTTAGCCGGATCCAGGACAGATACGCAGTATTTT.

This clonotype was counted a few times. The chain links TRBV3-1 to TRBJ1-4; 7 bases fit TRBD1. CDR3 size: 16 residues. Germline values: CDR1 LGHDT, CDR2 YNNKEL (reference sequence). V lost 5 bases and J lost 5; bases outside the gene matches: 11. The CDR3 spells CASSIRQGRSNEKLFF. The CDR3 region has the DNA TGTGCCAGCAGCATTAGACAGGGCCGATCAAATGAAAAACTGTTTTTT.

This clonotype showed up many times. The V and J genes are TRBV12-3 or TRBV12-4 and TRBJ1-3; the match to TRBD1 covers 12 bases. The J segment lost 3 bases and the V segment lost 3 bases, leaving 12 bases of the junction unmatched. The CDR3 is 19 amino acids. CDR3 DNA: TGTGCCAGCAGTTTTCCGGGACAGGGGGCTGTATGGTATGGAAACACCATATATTTT. It codes for CASSFPGQGAVWYGNTIYF.

This chain connects TRBV20-1 to TRBJ2-3, with TRBD2 identical over 9 bases. Germline CDR1 is DFQATT and CDR2 is SNEGSKA (reference sequence). The V gene end was trimmed by 7 bases and the J gene end by 4 bases; junction bases not matched to a gene: 12. The CDR3 consists of 15 residues. CDR3 DNA: TGCAGTGTCAGCCCTGCGGGGGGGTCATCAGATACGCAGTATTTT. It yields the protein CSVSPAGGSSDTQYF.

This clonotype was recorded a few times. The V and J genes are TRBV5-1 and TRBJ1-2; D is ambiguous. CDR3 length: 14 amino acids. Trimming took 4 bases from V and 5 from J, leaving 15 bases between them. From germline, CDR1 is SGHRS and CDR2 YFSETQ. In DNA form, the CDR3 reads TGCGCCAGCAGCCCCGGGCCGGAGTCTTATGGCTACACCTTC. It specifies CASSPGPESYGYTF.

At least ten counts were recorded for this clonotype. This chain links TRBV7-9 with TRBJ2-3; 9 bases match TRBD2. This CDR3 has 15 residues. V shed 5 bases, J shed 3 bases, and the junction held 6 bases outside the gene matches. Germline assignment: CDR1 SEHNR and CDR2 FQNEAQ (reference sequence). CDR3 loop: CASSPGGLATDTQYF. The CDR3 DNA reads TGTGCCAGCAGCCCGGGCGGACTAGCGACAGATACGCAGTATTTT.

This clonotype was seen repeatedly, ten times or more. V and J are TRBV5-1 and TRBJ2-5, with no clear D. CDR3 length: 13 residues. The V gene's germline CDR1 is SGHRS and CDR2 YFSETQ. V was shortened by 2 bases and J by 2 bases, with 7 bases between the two germline ends. In DNA form, the CDR3 reads TGCGCCAGCAGCTTCGCGGCGCAAGAGACCCAGTACTTC. It codes for CASSFAAQETQYF.

V gene TRBV5-4 combines with J gene TRBJ1-2; a possible D gene is TRBD1 (6 bases). The CDR3 is 14 residues long. V lost 2 bases to trimming and J lost 2 bases, with 10 bases between them. The germline V gene encodes CDR1 SGHNT and CDR2 YYREEE (reference sequence). Written as DNA, the CDR3 is TGTGCCAGCAGCTTTCAGGGGCGAAACTATGGCTACACCTTC. Its protein product is CASSFQGRNYGYTF.

This clonotype was found a few times. This chain connects TRBV20-1 to TRBJ1-1; 11 bases are shared with TRBD1. Germline V gives CDR1 DFQATT, CDR2 SNEGSKA (reference sequence). V was pared by 0 bases and J by 3 bases, with 6 bases of the junction left unmatched. This CDR3 contains 16 residues. The CDR3 loop is CSARDLLGQGDTEAFF. Written as DNA, the CDR3 is TGCAGTGCTAGAGACTTATTGGGACAGGGGGACACTGAAGCTTTCTTT.

The V gene is TRBV27, the J gene TRBJ2-5; D unresolved. V lost 0 bases and J lost 4, with 6 bases in between. Germline loops: CDR1 MNHEY, CDR2 SMNVEV (reference sequence). The CDR3 has 13 residues. CDR3 region: CASSLSPTETQYF. The CDR3 DNA is TGTGCCAGCAGTTTATCGCCAACAGAGACCCAGTACTTC.

The chain employs TRBV6-5 and TRBJ2-5; D is possibly TRBD1 (5 bases). The CDR3 contains 12 residues. V lost 10 bases to trimming and J lost 2 bases, with 11 bases between them. Germline V lookup: CDR1 MNHEY, CDR2 SVGAGI. CDR3 in DNA: TGTGCCACCCGAGGACAACAAGAGACCCAGTACTTC. Protein: CATRGQQETQYF.

This clonotype was seen at least ten times. The chain is built from TRBV9 and TRBJ1-5; possible D gene TRBD1, 6 bases. The CDR3 has 15 residues. The germline V and J ends were trimmed by 4 bases and 7 bases, with 18 bases remaining between them. Per the germline V gene, CDR1 is SGDLS and CDR2 is YYNGEE. The CDR3 sequence: CASSPRTGAGQPQHF. CDR3 nucleotides: TGTGCCAGCAGCCCAAGGACGGGGGCTGGGCAGCCCCAGCATTTT. The entire variable domain, with the rest obtained from reference TRBV9 and TRBJ1-5, is as follows: DSGVTQTPKHLITATGQRVTLRCSPRSGDLSVYWYQQSLDQGLQFLIQYYNGEERAKGNILERFSAQQFPDLHSELNLSSLELGDSALYFCASSPRTGAGQPQHFGDGTRLSIL.

This clonotype came up many times. The V and J genes are TRBV12-3 or TRBV12-4 and TRBJ2-1, with 8 positions matching TRBD1. Trimming removed 7 bases from V and 9 bases from J; junction bases left unmatched: 17. This CDR3 contains 16 residues. The CDR3 DNA reads TGTGCCAGCAAACCCCGGGGGCAGGGGGCTATAAGTGAGCAGTTCTTC. Its protein is CASKPRGQGAISEQFF.

This clonotype showed up many times. The J gene is TRBJ1-6, the V gene TRBV10-3, with a possible D match to TRBD1 (5 bases). Germline V gene sequence: CDR1 ENHRY, CDR2 SYGVKD. The CDR3 has 16 amino acids. Trimming left V 3 bases short and J 10 bases short, with 19 bases between. CDR3 amino acids: CAISDSRAKDYSPLHF. The DNA for the CDR3 is TGTGCCATCAGTGACTCCAGGGCCAAAGATTACTCACCCCTCCACTTT.

This clonotype was seen repeatedly, ten times or more. The chain carries TRBV3-1 and TRBJ2-7; D perhaps matches TRBD1 (6 bases). CDR3 length: 16 residues. Trimming stripped 4 bases from V and 2 bases from J, with 18 bases between. Germline CDR1 is LGHDT and CDR2 is YNNKEL (reference sequence). CDR3: CASSRTSGTQAYEQYF. The DNA for the CDR3 is TGTGCCAGCAGCCGGACCTCCGGGACACAGGCCTACGAGCAGTACTTC.

The table lists this clonotype with many counts. This rearrangement joins TRBV7-2 to TRBJ1-6; 7 bases match TRBD1. The CDR3 spans 18 residues. J lost 6 bases, V lost 4 bases, and 15 bases had no gene match. Germline assignment: CDR1 SGHTA and CDR2 FQGNSA. The CDR3 loop reads CASSSSIFPGQTNSPLHF. The CDR3 bases are TGTGCCAGCAGCTCTAGCATTTTTCCGGGACAGACTAATTCACCCCTCCACTTT.

In its sample, this clonotype was seen many times. V gene TRBV6-5 combines with J gene TRBJ1-1; D ambiguous. Trimming left V 0 bases short and J 1 base short, with 3 bases between. The CDR3 is 13 residues long. CDR1 is MNHEY and CDR2 is SVGAGI in the germline V gene. CDR3 coding DNA: TGTGCCAGCAGTTACTCAGAGAACACTGAAGCTTTCTTT. Protein product: CASSYSENTEAFF.

This clonotype appeared many times. The chain carries TRBV29-1 and TRBJ2-1; D remains unclear. This CDR3 spans 17 amino acids. Trimming removed 0 bases from V and 0 bases from J, with 15 bases in between. Germline loops: CDR1 SQVTM, CDR2 ANQGSEA. CDR3 nucleotides: TGCAGCGTTGAAGATCATCCCAATATCCCCTCCTACAATGAGCAGTTCTTC. Its protein product is CSVEDHPNIPSYNEQFF.

This clonotype was counted many times. The chain recombines TRBV9 with TRBJ2-3; no firm D call. This CDR3 has 15 residues. Trimming removed 3 bases from V and 1 base from J, with 12 bases in between. Germline values: CDR1 SGDLS, CDR2 YYNGEE. CDR3 nucleotides: TGTGCCAGCAGCGCTGGATATGGAGGCACAGATACGCAGTATTTT. Residues: CASSAGYGGTDTQYF.